The entry that follows covers one TCR beta chain sequence. This clone has a single count. Its antigen is currently not known. No base qualities exist here, and no much larger clone lies one base off it. The sample comes from a study of cytomegalovirus exposure and HLA in healthy donors (dated by TCRdb to the late 2010s). For the wider study: An earlier analysis of a few hundred of the donors reported roughly 300 Gb of sequence data and around 120 million unique TCR beta sequences obtained from roughly 170 million T cells. About 280 gigabases of sequencing data and around 80 million unique TCR sequences made up an early release that covered under 750 HLA-typed donors. Among the roughly 400 genotyped donors, roughly 80% belonged to the genetic ancestry cluster associated with self-reported Caucasian donors. The study aimed to test whether signatures of past pathogen exposure could be identified by cataloging public T cell receptors. The study profiled the T cell repertoires of under 850 subjects by immunosequencing and related them to cytomegalovirus serostatus. In addition to the first cohort of about 650 subjects, a separate validation cohort of approximately 130 different subjects was used. The study combined high-throughput TCR immunosequencing, statistical association of individual TCRs with disease status, and machine learning to predict cytomegalovirus infection status. To study patterns of TCR occurrence, a later analysis re-analyzed previously published TCR beta repertoires from hundreds of donors and added high-resolution HLA genotyping. Rather than drawing on any new phenotypic data, the later analysis identified candidate immune exposures from TCR beta sequences and the way those sequences occurred across donors. In an earlier analysis of 500 to 650 of the donors, high-throughput TCR beta sequencing was used to judge whether each TCR beta V gene segment behaved as functional or pseudogenic. Donor age, sex, ethnicity and CMV serostatus were compiled together with the repertoire data. A later genetic analysis took genome-wide SNP genotypes for about three fifths of the roughly 670 donors and used that subset as a discovery cohort. Every discovery cohort repertoire had been produced on one sequencing platform. Class I and class II HLA loci were covered by the typing at four-digit resolution. Typing coverage varied by locus: roughly 629-630 donors for A, B, C, DRB1 and DQB1; approximately 520 for DQA1; about 590 for DPA1; about 450 for DPB1. Because of strong linkage in the cohort, a few DR-DQ haplotypes were treated as single units for association and clustering. Among around 400 genotyped donors of the cohort, an average of around 220,000 unique TCR beta nucleotide sequences was sequenced per donor, of which about 19% were non-productive. Results the study describes overall, beyond this receptor: At a false discovery rate of 0.05, a later analysis linked approximately 18,000 TCR beta sequences to specific HLA alleles. The only immune exposure information available for the cohort was CMV serostatus. Roughly uniform sequencing depth across donors was assumed in presence/absence analyses, although this assumption may not hold. According to a later genetic analysis, donors in an Asian-associated ancestry cluster had fewer N-insertions in productive TCRs than the roughly 700-donor mean. The study gave a list of 150 to 200 TCR beta chains associated with cytomegalovirus. The earlier analysis of approximately 590 of the donors excluded approximately 15 rarely observed V segments, including chromosome 9 orphons, because counts were too low. A cluster of highly shared sequence variants was judged likely to be a technical artifact of the sequencing pipeline. Linkage disequilibrium might explain the correlated functional status among segregating V segments, but an unknown experimental factor could not be excluded. This cohort had only TCR beta chains sequenced, and the lack of alpha or paired-chain data limited which features could be detected. Assigning TCR associations to individual alleles was difficult when HLA alleles, especially DR and DQ, strongly co-occurred. A further reported finding was that TCR beta sequences accurately predicted the HLA-A and HLA-B alleles for most subjects in the first cohort. Because HLA typing was missing for some donors at each locus, association tests included only the typed subset. A later analysis found that TCR association rates varied across HLA loci, with DRB1 alleles showing the most associated TCRs and HLA-C alleles the fewest. In a later analysis, several top co-occurrence clusters were reported to appear linked to parvovirus B19, influenza, CMV and Epstein-Barr virus. Most TCR sequences were observed very rarely across donors, whereas some public TCRs were present in many individuals. The authors suggested that the approach could potentially be generalized to other disease states and immunological phenotypes. Most CMV-associated TCR beta chains appeared to be HLA-restricted in a later analysis, and the HLA associations seemed to be driven largely by CMV exposure. An association between a missense DCLRE1C variant and V-gene and J-gene trimming of TCR beta chains was found in a later genetic analysis and replicated in an independent cohort. A few of the identified cytomegalovirus-associated TCR beta chains were confirmed in vitro to be specific for cytomegalovirus antigens. A later analysis found that HLA-associated TCR beta chains were more clonally expanded and had lower generation probabilities than equally common non-associated chains. Cytomegalovirus status was reported to be diagnosed by the classifier with high specificity and sensitivity in both the original and validation cohorts. Broadly in line with IMGT annotations, most TCR beta V segments showed up in productive rearrangements about 90% or about 30% of the time in an earlier analysis of some 590 of the donors.

The library was made by the immunoSEQ multiplex PCR assay. The multiplex PCR relied on a mix of 60 forward primers for TCR Vbeta segments and 13 reverse primers for TCR Jbeta segments. The CDR3 region of rearranged TCR beta genes was amplified from genomic DNA by a multiplex PCR assay. Amplified TCR beta libraries were sequenced as 87-base-pair reads on the Illumina HiSeq System. On the study's bioinformatics: A later analysis tallied around 82 million unique TCR beta chains across the 666 repertoires, and some 10 million of those chains were shared by two or more donors. A nearest-neighbor algorithm error-corrected the raw reads and collapsed the reads into unique sequences, merging closely related sequences to remove PCR and sequencing errors. Alignment of CDR3 sequences to IMGT reference sequences was used to assign V, D and J gene segments. For a sequence to be retained, a match of at least six nucleotides was required to both a V gene segment and a J gene segment. Rearrangements were classified as productive when the CDR3 lacked stop codons and remained in frame with V and J, and all other rearrangements were classified as non-productive. CDR3 was defined according to IMGT convention as the region running from the second conserved V-encoded cysteine to the conserved J-encoded phenylalanine. The earlier analysis of some 550 of the donors excluded any sequence lacking an unambiguous match to a single V gene segment. An earlier analysis of 500 to 600 of the donors classified V segments as functional when productive rearrangements were above 56.7% and as segregating when the standard deviation between donors was above 5%. A statistical classification framework was built to diagnose cytomegalovirus status from the catalog of TCR beta chain sequences. In a later analysis, V and J genes were assigned by comparing TCR nucleotide sequences against IMGT/GENE-DB human TR gene sequences. A later analysis assigned CDR3 sequences and most-parsimonious VDJ recombination scenarios with the TCRdist pipeline. In a later analysis, every TCR beta chain was defined by the combination of its CDR3 amino acid sequence and its V-gene family, and reads without a unique V-gene family were dropped. A later analysis removed 550 to 700 highly shared, low-generation-probability nucleotide sequences to deal with suspected cross-contamination and a sequencing artifact. For each public chain, a later analysis derived a clonal expansion index from normalized ranks of inferred template counts within each repertoire. In a later analysis, generation probabilities were computed with a VDJ recombination model fitted to out-of-frame rearrangements, and the resulting probabilities were checked against IGoR. In a later analysis, TCR-TCR, TCR-HLA and TCR-CMV co-occurrence was scored with hypergeometric tests, and a repertoire-size bias correction was applied to TCR pairs. In a later analysis, false discovery rates were estimated by permuting HLA or CMV assignments 20 times. In a later analysis, co-occurring TCRs were grouped with DBSCAN, and TCRdist sequence similarity was added when clustering was performed within HLA-allele-positive subsets. Repertoires with fewer than 30,000 or more than 120,000 public chains, plus five repertoires with anomalous nucleotide sharing, were excluded from co-occurrence clustering. The immuneACCESS repertoire file appears here via TCRdb, limited to in-frame rearrangements. These files lack a portion of the clones; in checked studies, under half of the deficit traces to unresolved V genes, and the cause of the others is not known. Clone size and the V and J calls come from that table; the DNA yielded D and trimming. In all, the sample holds about 110,000 clones, and around 88% of those were seen once. The ten largest clones capture 1.5% to 2% of the sample.

The cohort was made up of 666 healthy bone marrow donors. At the time of sampling, every cohort member was nominally healthy, though immune exposures that went unrecorded were likely present. The donor was CMV seronegative and belonged to the group of several hundred seronegative cohort members. Every donor gave a peripheral blood sample, and the peripheral blood mononuclear cells from that sample were used for TCR beta sequencing. The Qiagen DNeasy Blood Extraction Kit was used to extract genomic DNA from the blood cell samples. This sequence was found in a man between 35 and 55 years old in good health and CMV-seronegative. Input material: PBMCs.

The CDR3 region reads CAFRPRGRGSPLHF. The base sequence is TGTGCCTTCCGACCTAGAGGGAGGGGTTCACCCCTCCACTTT. The chain employs TRBV30 and TRBJ1-6; tentative D gene TRBD1, with 5 bases matching. From a lookup of the germline V gene (reference sequence), CDR1 and CDR2 are GTSNPN and SVGIG. V sheds 7 bases and J sheds 9 bases, leaving 19 bases between their ends. Its CDR3 holds 14 amino acids, cysteine through phenylalanine. The retained sequence is limited to the CDR3, 42 bases, with the frame set at the first base.